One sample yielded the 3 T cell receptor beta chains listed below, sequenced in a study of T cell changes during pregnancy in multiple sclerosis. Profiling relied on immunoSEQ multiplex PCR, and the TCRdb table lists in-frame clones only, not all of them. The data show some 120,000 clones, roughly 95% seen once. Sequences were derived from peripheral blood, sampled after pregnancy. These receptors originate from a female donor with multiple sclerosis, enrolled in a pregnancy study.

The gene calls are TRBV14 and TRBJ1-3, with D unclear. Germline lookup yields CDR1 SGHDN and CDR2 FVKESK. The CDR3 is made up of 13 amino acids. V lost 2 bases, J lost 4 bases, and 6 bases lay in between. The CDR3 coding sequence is TGTGCCAGCAGCCAACCCCAAGGAAACACCATATATTTT. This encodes CASSQPQGNTIYF.

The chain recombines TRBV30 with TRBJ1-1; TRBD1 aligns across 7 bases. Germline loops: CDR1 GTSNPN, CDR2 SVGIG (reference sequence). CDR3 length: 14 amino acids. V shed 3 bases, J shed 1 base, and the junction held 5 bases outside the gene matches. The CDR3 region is CAWSPDRANTEAFF. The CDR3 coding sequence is TGTGCCTGGAGCCCAGACAGGGCGAACACTGAAGCTTTCTTT.

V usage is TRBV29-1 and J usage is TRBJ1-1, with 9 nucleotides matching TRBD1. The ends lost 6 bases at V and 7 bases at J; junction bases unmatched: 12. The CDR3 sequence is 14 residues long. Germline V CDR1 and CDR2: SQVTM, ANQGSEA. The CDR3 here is CSVDPIQGADEAFF. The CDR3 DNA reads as TGCAGCGTAGATCCAATACAGGGGGCTGATGAAGCTTTCTTT.